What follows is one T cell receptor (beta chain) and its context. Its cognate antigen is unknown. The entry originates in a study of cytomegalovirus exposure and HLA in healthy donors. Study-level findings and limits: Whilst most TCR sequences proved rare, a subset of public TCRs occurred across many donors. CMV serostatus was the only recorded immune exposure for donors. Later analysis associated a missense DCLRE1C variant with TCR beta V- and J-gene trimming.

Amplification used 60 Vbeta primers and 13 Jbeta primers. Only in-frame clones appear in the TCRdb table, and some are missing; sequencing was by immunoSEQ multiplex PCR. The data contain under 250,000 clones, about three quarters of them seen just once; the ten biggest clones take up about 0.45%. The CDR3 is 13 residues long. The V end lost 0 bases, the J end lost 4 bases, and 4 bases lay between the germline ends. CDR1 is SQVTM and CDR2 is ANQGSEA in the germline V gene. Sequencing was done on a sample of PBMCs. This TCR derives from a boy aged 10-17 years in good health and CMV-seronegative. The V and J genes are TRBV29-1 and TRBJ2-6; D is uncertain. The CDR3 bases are TGCAGCGTTGAAGAGCGAGGGGCCAACGTCCTGACTTTC. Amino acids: CSVEERGANVLTF.